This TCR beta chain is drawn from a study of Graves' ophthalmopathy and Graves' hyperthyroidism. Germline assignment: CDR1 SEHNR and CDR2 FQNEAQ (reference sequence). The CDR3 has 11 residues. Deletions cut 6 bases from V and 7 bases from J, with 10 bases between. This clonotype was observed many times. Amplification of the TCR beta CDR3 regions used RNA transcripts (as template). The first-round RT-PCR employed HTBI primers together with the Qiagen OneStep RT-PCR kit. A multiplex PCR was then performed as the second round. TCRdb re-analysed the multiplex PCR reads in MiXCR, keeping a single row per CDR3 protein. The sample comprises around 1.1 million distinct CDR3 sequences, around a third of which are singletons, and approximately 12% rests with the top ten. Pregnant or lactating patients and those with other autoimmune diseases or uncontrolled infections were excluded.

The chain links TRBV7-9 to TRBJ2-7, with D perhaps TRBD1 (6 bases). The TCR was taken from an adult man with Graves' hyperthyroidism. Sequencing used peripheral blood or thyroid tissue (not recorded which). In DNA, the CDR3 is TGTGCCAGCAGATCAACAGGGGAGCAGTACTTC. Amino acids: CASRSTGEQYF.